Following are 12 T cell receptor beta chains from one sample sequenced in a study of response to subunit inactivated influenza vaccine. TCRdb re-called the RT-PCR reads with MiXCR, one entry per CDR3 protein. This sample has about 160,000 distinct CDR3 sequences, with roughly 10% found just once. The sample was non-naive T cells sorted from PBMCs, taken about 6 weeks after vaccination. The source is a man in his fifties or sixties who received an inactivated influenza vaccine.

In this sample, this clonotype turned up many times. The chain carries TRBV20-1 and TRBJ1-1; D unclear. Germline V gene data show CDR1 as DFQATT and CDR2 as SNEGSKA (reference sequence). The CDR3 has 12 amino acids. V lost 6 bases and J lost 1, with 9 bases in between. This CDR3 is CSAGKANTEAFF. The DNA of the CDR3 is TGCAGTGCGGGGAAAGCGAACACTGAAGCTTTCTTT.

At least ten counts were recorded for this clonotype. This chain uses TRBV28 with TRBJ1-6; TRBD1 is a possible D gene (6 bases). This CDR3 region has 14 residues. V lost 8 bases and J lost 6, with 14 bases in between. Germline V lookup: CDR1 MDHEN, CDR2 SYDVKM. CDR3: CASLRGTSNSPLHF. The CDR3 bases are TGTGCCAGCCTACGAGGGACAAGTAATTCACCCCTCCACTTT.

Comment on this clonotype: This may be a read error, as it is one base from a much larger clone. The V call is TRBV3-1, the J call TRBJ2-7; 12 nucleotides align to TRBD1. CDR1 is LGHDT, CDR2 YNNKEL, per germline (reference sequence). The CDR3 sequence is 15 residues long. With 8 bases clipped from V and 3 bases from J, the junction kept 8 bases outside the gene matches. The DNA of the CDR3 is TGTGCCAGCTGCCCCGGGACAGGGGGCATCTACGAGCAGTACTTC. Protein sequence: CASCPGTGGIYEQYF.

For the CDR3, the DNA is TGCAGCGTTCAGGGGGCGCGGGGTGAAAAACTGTTTTTT. Encoded protein: CSVQGARGEKLFF. The chain joins TRBV29-1 to TRBJ1-4; 8 positions agree with TRBD1. V was pared by 5 bases and J by 7 bases, with 6 bases of the junction left unmatched. CDR1 is SQVTM, CDR2 ANQGSEA, per germline. There are 13 residues in the CDR3.

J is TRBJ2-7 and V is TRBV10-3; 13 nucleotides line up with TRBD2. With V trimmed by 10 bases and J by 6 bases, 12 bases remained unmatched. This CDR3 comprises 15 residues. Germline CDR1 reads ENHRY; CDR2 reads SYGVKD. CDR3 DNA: TGTGCCACAGGCGACAAAGGACTAGCGGGAGTCGAGCAGTACTTC. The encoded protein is CATGDKGLAGVEQYF.

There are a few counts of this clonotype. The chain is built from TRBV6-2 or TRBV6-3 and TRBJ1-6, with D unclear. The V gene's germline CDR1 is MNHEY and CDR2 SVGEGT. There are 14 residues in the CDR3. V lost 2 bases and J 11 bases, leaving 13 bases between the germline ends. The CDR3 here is CASSYQGNATPLHF. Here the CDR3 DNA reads TGTGCCAGCAGTTACCAAGGAAATGCGACACCCCTCCACTTT.

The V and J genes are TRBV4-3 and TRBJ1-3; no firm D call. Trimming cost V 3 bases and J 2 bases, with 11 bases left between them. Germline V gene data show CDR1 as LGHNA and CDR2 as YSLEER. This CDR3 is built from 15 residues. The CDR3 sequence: CASSQSKLPGNTIYF. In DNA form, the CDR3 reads TGCGCCAGCAGCCAGTCTAAACTCCCTGGAAACACCATATATTTT.

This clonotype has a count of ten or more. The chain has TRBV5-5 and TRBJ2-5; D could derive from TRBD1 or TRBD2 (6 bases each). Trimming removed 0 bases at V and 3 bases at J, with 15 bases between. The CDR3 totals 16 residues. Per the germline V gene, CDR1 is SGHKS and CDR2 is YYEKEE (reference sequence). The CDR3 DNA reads TGTGCCAGCAGCTTGGGCATAGGGGGAGGAAAAGAGACCCAGTACTTC. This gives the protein CASSLGIGGGKETQYF.

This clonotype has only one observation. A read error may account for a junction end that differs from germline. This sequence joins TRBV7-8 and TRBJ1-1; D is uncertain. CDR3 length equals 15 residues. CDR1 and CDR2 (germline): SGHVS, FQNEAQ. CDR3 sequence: CASSLDLVARTEASF. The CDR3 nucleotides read TGTGCCAGCAGCTTAGATCTTGTAGCGAGGACTGAAGCTTCCTTT.

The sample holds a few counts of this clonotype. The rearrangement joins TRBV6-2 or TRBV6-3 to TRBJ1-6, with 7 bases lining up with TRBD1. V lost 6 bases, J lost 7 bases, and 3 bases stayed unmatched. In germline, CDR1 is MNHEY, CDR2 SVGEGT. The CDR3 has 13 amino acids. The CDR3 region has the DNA TGTGCCAGCAGGACAGGGCCAAATTCACCCCTCCACTTT. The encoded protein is CASRTGPNSPLHF.

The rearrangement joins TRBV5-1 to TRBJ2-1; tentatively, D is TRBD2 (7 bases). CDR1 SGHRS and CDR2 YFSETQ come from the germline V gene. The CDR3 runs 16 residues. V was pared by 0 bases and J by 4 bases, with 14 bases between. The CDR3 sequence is CASSLVGGPGYNEQFF. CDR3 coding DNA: TGCGCCAGCAGCTTGGTGGGGGGGCCAGGGTACAATGAGCAGTTCTTC.

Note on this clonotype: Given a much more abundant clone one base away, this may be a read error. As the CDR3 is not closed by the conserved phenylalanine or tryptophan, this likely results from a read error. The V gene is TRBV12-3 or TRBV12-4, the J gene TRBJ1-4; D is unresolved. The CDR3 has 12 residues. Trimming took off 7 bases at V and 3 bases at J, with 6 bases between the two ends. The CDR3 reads CASTRPNEKLFS. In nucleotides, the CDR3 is TGTGCCAGCACCCGCCCTAATGAAAAACTGTTTTCT.